This TCR beta chain was sequenced in a study of T cells after yellow fever vaccination. At least ten counts were recorded for this clonotype. Germline V lookup: CDR1 SEHNR, CDR2 FQNEAQ (reference sequence). Trimming took 5 bases from V and 3 from J, leaving 14 bases between them. The CDR3 loop spans 15 amino acids. TCRdb reanalysed the 5' RACE reads using MiXCR and keeps one entry per CDR3 protein. This repertoire shows about 26,000 distinct CDR3 sequences, approximately 4.2% found once; its top ten account for about 40%. Sequencing used PBMCs, either bulk or a sorted T-cell subset (CD4+, CD8+, memory, or dextramer-sorted; not recorded which), obtained on the day of the yellow fever booster vaccination. The source of this sequence is a man in his late teens or twenties who received the YFV17D yellow fever vaccine. The chain combines TRBV7-9 with TRBJ2-1; perhaps TRBD2 as D (6 bases). CDR3 region: CASSPGGAFYNEQFF. CDR3 coding DNA: TGTGCCAGCAGCCCTGGCGGGGCCTTCTACAATGAGCAGTTCTTC.